In its sample, the clone carrying this T cell receptor beta chain was seen a few times. Its antigen is not identified. This specimen belongs to a study of identical twins. General study points: The degree of excess twin sharing was weaker in beta out-of-frame sequences. There is a chance that invariant MAIT and iNKT cells partially muddied zero-insertion analyses.

Unique molecular identifiers were in the cDNA, with template-switch universal primer binding. MiXCR, run by TCRdb on the 5' RACE reads, gives a single entry per CDR3 protein. This table holds 450,000 or so distinct CDR3 sequences, roughly an eighth found once. This same sample was also part of a study on yellow fever vaccine responses in identical twins. That source adds: Twins' vaccine T cell responses reportedly seemed partly convergent and partly personalized.

The sample was CD4+ T cells sorted from blood. The source of this sequence is a young woman in good health.

The CDR3 nucleotides are TGTGCCAGCAGTTTATACACCGGGTCCACAGATACGCAGTATTTT. Translation: CASSLYTGSTDTQYF. This rearrangement joins TRBV28 to TRBJ2-3; unclear D gene. The CDR3 loop spans 15 amino acids. Germline V gene data show CDR1 as MDHEN and CDR2 as SYDVKM. V was trimmed by 1 base and J by 2 bases, leaving 10 bases between them.